The present entry profiles one T cell receptor (beta chain) with its context. Via MiXCR, TCRdb re-called the 5' RACE reads, giving one row per CDR3 protein. The table lists tens of thousands of distinct CDR3 sequences, roughly 28% of them singletons. The germline CDR1 and CDR2 sequences are SGHTA and FQGNSA. This CDR3 comprises 15 residues. Deletions cut 1 base from V and 2 bases from J, with 9 bases between. The origin of this receptor is a female donor with breast cancer. This rearrangement joins TRBV7-2 to TRBJ1-5; D unresolved. Sequenced input: naive CD4+ T cells sorted from blood. As for subset: naive CD4+ T cells, CD4+CD45RA+CD25-. CDR3 loop: CASSLGGPGNQPQHF. The CDR3 bases are TGTGCCAGCAGCTTAGGGGGTCCTGGCAATCAGCCCCAGCATTTT.